Listed below are T cell receptor beta chains from one sample, sequenced in a study of cytotoxic CD8 clonotypes in ibrutinib-treated CLL. The repertoire was sequenced with immunoSEQ multiplex PCR; TCRdb's copy has only in-frame clones and lacks some. The table includes 150,000 to 200,000 clones, about 88% detected once. Here the sequenced sample was PBMCs, taken at disease progression, from a patient treated with ibrutinib. All receptors derive from a human donor with chronic lymphocytic leukemia. Each CDR3 is given with its conserved first and last residue. Fields, in order: D gene, J gene, V gene, clone size, CDR3 protein, CDR3 DNA. D genes are given only for firm matches. Clone size is not always given. Where it is, it says once, few, many or a class for expanded clones.

NA,TRBJ1-5,TRBV5-8,NA,CASSLVLGVNQPQHF,TGTGCCAGCAGCTTGGTCCTAGGGGTGAATCAGCCCCAGCATTTT
NA,TRBJ1-2,TRBV9,NA,CASSVGFGAGGYTF,TGTGCCAGCAGCGTGGGTTTTGGGGCTGGCGGCTACACCTTC
TRBD2,TRBJ2-1,TRBV9,NA,CASSAKGLAGGEPFF,TGTGCCAGCAGCGCGAAAGGCCTAGCGGGAGGGGAACCGTTCTTC
NA,TRBJ2-7,TRBV11-2,NA,CASSSSHRDTSSYEQYF,TGTGCCAGCAGCTCCTCACACCGGGACACGTCCTCCTACGAGCAGTACTTC
TRBD2,TRBJ2-3,TRBV29-1,NA,CSVILAGAGTQYF,TGCAGCGTTATCCTAGCGGGAGCAGGTACGCAGTATTTT
TRBD2,TRBJ2-5,TRBV30,NA,CAWSAGLAEQYF,TGTGCCTGGAGTGCCGGACTAGCTGAACAGTACTTC
NA,TRBJ1-1,TRBV30,NA,CAWSGYPRSSNTEAFF,TGTGCCTGGAGCGGATATCCTCGTTCCTCGAACACTGAAGCTTTCTTT
TRBD1,TRBJ1-1,TRBV19,NA,CASSSRIRDRGMNTEAFF,TGTGCCAGTAGTAGCCGAATCCGGGACAGGGGAATGAACACTGAAGCTTTCTTT
TRBD2,TRBJ2-7,TRBV19,NA,CASSTRRAHSGSSYEQYF,TGTGCCAGTAGTACCAGAAGGGCCCATAGCGGGAGCTCCTACGAGCAGTACTTC
NA,TRBJ2-7,TRBV18,few,CASSPFPRDASYEQYF,TGTGCCAGCTCACCATTTCCTCGGGACGCCTCCTACGAGCAGTACTTC
NA,TRBJ2-3,TRBV9,NA,CASSVYHLAATSTDTQYF,TGTGCCAGCAGCGTATACCACTTGGCGGCCACTAGCACAGATACGCAGTATTTT
TRBD2,TRBJ2-3,TRBV5-1,NA,CASSVGLALPDTQYF,TGCGCCAGCAGCGTCGGACTAGCTCTCCCAGATACGCAGTATTTT